This entry describes one T cell receptor beta chain. This entry is derived from a study of blood T cell repertoires in COVID-19. As for the study in general: The United States, Italy and Spain supplied acute and convalescent COVID-19 samples.

Under the authors' procedure: The authors estimated nucleated cell counts from reference gene primer amplification. The repertoire was sequenced with immunoSEQ multiplex PCR; TCRdb's copy has only in-frame clones and lacks some. That table furnishes V, J and clone size, whereas the DNA furnished D and trimming. The sample lists 330,000 or so clones; about 90% were seen once. The V gene lost 4 bases and the J gene lost 10 bases, with 18 bases spanning the gap. The CDR3 totals 14 residues. Germline-derived CDR1 and CDR2 are SGHRS and YFSETQ. The sequence derives from a woman younger than 45 who had been exposed to COVID-19. This chain links TRBV5-1 with TRBJ2-1; possibly TRBD1 for D (5 bases). Sequencing input: PBMCs or T cells enriched from blood (not recorded which). CDR3 residues: CASSVIPLDSEQFF. CDR3 DNA: TGCGCCAGCAGCGTGATCCCGTTAGACAGCGAGCAGTTCTTC.